These 2 T cell receptor beta chains originate from one sample sequenced in a study of metastatic and nonmetastatic thyroid tumors. Via MiXCR, TCRdb re-called the PCR reads. The sample holds about 25,000 clones, roughly 23% seen once. Not a single patient had been given any form of treatment at any point before undergoing thyroid surgery. Material: blood. These TCRs come from a female donor with papillary thyroid cancer or a benign thyroid nodule (not recorded which). Some clones in this sample may be carry-over from other donors' samples.

This clone occurred once. A junction boundary mismatches the germline segment, possibly from a read error. The chain has TRBV9 and TRBJ1-2; no clear D gene. CDR1 is SGDLS and CDR2 is YYNGEE in the germline V gene. CDR3 size: 16 residues. The CDR3 nucleotides are TGTGCCAGCAGCGCCGCACGGGCCCCTAGCTCATATGGCCACACCTTC. Translated, it gives CASSAARAPSSYGHTF.

This clone has at least ten counts. The chain combines TRBV7-8 with TRBJ2-3, with 7 positions matching TRBD2. CDR1 and CDR2 (germline): SGHVS, FQNEAQ. This CDR3 is built from 15 residues. Trimming removed 11 bases from V and 4 bases from J; junction bases left unmatched: 15. This CDR3 is CASSRGRGGPDTQYF. Written as DNA, the CDR3 is TGTGCCTCCAGCCGGGGTAGGGGAGGGCCAGATACGCAGTATTTT.